Following are 5 T cell receptor beta chains from one sample sequenced in a study of T-cell reconstitution after alpha-beta-depleted transplantation in children. A TCRbeta library incorporating unique molecular identifiers was prepared. TCRdb reanalysed the PCR reads using MiXCR and keeps one entry per CDR3 protein. The sample contains about 400,000 distinct CDR3 sequences, about an eighth of which appear only once. The starting material was PBMCs, obtained from the stem cell graft. The receptors derive from a human donor who donated a stem cell graft to a child with Fanconi anemia.

The chain has TRBV9 and TRBJ1-2, with D unresolved. V was trimmed by 5 bases and J by 2 bases, leaving 16 bases between them. In germline, CDR1 is SGDLS, CDR2 YYNGEE. This CDR3 region has 15 residues. CDR3 sequence (DNA): TGTGCCAGCAGAAAAGCCTCTTCCCCCAACTATGGCTACACCTTC. Translation gives CASRKASSPNYGYTF. Full variable domain (missing parts from reference TRBV9 and TRBJ1-2): DSGVTQTPKHLITATGQRVTLRCSPRSGDLSVYWYQQSLDQGLQFLIQYYNGEERAKGNILERFSAQQFPDLHSELNLSSLELGDSALYFCASRKASSPNYGYTFGSGTRLTVV.

A few counts support this clonotype. This chain uses TRBV4-3 with TRBJ2-7, with 7 bases lining up with TRBD2. This CDR3 comprises 13 residues. V shed 1 base and J 9 bases; nucleotides not matched to a gene: 6. Germline CDR1 and CDR2: LGHNA and YSLEER. The chain's CDR3 is CASSQGGGQAQYF. DNA of the CDR3: TGCGCCAGCAGCCAAGGGGGAGGGCAAGCGCAGTACTTC.

At least ten counts were recorded for this clonotype. This chain connects TRBV2 to TRBJ2-3; maybe TRBD2 (5 bases). Trimming stripped 3 bases from V and 0 bases from J, with 7 bases between. Germline values: CDR1 SNHLY, CDR2 FYNNEI. The CDR3 runs 14 residues. CDR3 in amino acids: CASSEGGSTDTQYF. DNA for the CDR3: TGTGCCAGCAGTGAGGGCGGGAGCACAGATACGCAGTATTTT. The full variable domain, with the rest looked up from reference TRBV2 and TRBJ2-3, is EPEVTQTPSHQVTQMGQEVILRCVPISNHLYFYWYRQILGQKVEFLVSFYNNEISEKSEIFDDQFSVERPDGSNFTLKIRSTKLEDSAMYFCASSEGGSTDTQYFGPGTRLTVL.

This clonotype was seen repeatedly, ten times or more. The chain joins TRBV7-9 to TRBJ1-1; D is possibly TRBD1 (5 bases). V was pared by 3 bases and J by 1 base, with 9 bases between. Germline-derived CDR1 and CDR2 are SEHNR and FQNEAQ (reference sequence). The CDR3 runs to 14 residues. CDR3 sequence: CASSFGTSNTEAFF. In nucleotides, the CDR3 is TGTGCCAGCAGCTTCGGGACCTCGAACACTGAAGCTTTCTTT. Together with reference TRBV7-9 and TRBJ1-1, the CDR3 gives the full variable domain: DTGVSQNPRHKITKRGQNVTFRCDPISEHNRLYWYRQTLGQGPEFLTYFQNEAQLEKSRLLSDRFSAERPKGSFSTLEIQRTEQGDSAMYLCASSFGTSNTEAFFGQGTRLTVV.

This clonotype was found a few times. The rearrangement uses TRBV4-2 and TRBJ1-1; 7 positions agree with TRBD1. CDR3 length: 16 amino acids. In germline, CDR1 is LGHNA, CDR2 YNFKEQ. The ends lost 3 bases at V and 2 bases at J; junction bases unmatched: 9. The CDR3 nucleotides read TGTGCCAGCAGCCAGGACCGACAGGGCGGAAACACTGAAGCTTTCTTT. Amino acids: CASSQDRQGGNTEAFF.